The 22 T cell receptor beta chains below were found in one sample sequenced in a study of shared clonotypes between healthy human individuals. Assay: immunoSEQ multiplex PCR; the TCRdb copy retains only in-frame clones and omits some. The sample lists more than 1.2 million clones; less than 99% were seen once. Sequencing was performed on naive CD4+ T cells sorted from blood. Documented subset: CD45RA+ positively selected. Source of these receptors: a man aged 25 to 40 in good health.

This clone has only one observation. The V and J genes are TRBV18 and TRBJ1-5; tentative D call: TRBD1 (5 bases). Trimming cost V 3 bases and J 3 bases, with 21 bases left between them. This CDR3 is built from 18 residues. Germline assignment: CDR1 KGHSH and CDR2 LQKENI. This CDR3 reads CASSPRIGAMDNNQPQHF. As DNA, the CDR3 is TGTGCCAGCTCACCCCGGATTGGGGCCATGGACAACAATCAGCCCCAGCATTTT.

V and J are TRBV15 and TRBJ2-7, with a tentative D call TRBD1 (6 bases). V lost 4 bases to trimming and J lost 3 bases, with 16 bases between them. Germline V lookup: CDR1 LNHNV, CDR2 YYDKDF (reference sequence). CDR3 length: 15 residues. The CDR3 bases are TGTGCCACCAGCACGTCGGGACATACAAGCTACGAGCAGTACTTC. Translation gives CATSTSGHTSYEQYF.

Of note for this clone: Other DNA sequences from this sample encode an identical CDR3 as well. The rearrangement uses TRBV11-3 and TRBJ2-3; D not resolved. Trimming cost V 1 base and J 1 base, with 3 bases left between them. The CDR3 spans 13 residues. The germline V gene has CDR1 SGHNT and CDR2 YENEEA. This chain's CDR3 is CASSLGGTDTQYF. CDR3 DNA: TGTGCCAGCAGCTTAGGAGGCACAGATACGCAGTATTTT.

The gene calls are TRBV30 and TRBJ1-2; 10 bases agree with TRBD1. Germline trimming cut 4 bases from V and 6 bases from J; bases unmatched to any gene: 5. Germline V gene data show CDR1 as GTSNPN and CDR2 as SVGIG (reference sequence). There are 13 residues in the CDR3. In nucleotides, the CDR3 is TGTGCCTGGAACGACGGGACAGGGGATGGCTACACCTTC. Protein product: CAWNDGTGDGYTF. Together with reference TRBV30 and TRBJ1-2, the CDR3 gives the full variable domain: SQTIHQWPATLVQPVGSPLSLECTVEGTSNPNLYWYRQAAGRGLQLLFYSVGIGQISSEVPQNLSASRPQDRQFILSSKKLLLSDSGFYLCAWNDGTGDGYTFGSGTRLTVV.

The V call is TRBV11-3, the J call TRBJ2-3; D might be TRBD2 (7 bases). Germline values: CDR1 SGHNT, CDR2 YENEEA. Trimming cost V 4 bases and J 0 bases, with 20 bases left between them. The CDR3 is made up of 18 amino acids. DNA for the CDR3: TGTGCCAGCAGCTCCACGGGGGGCGCATTTCGTAGCACAGATACGCAGTATTTT. It is translated as CASSSTGGAFRSTDTQYF.

The V and J genes are TRBV19 and TRBJ2-6; no clear D gene. V was pared by 8 bases and J by 0 bases, with 11 bases between. The CDR3 covers 15 residues. Germline-derived CDR1 and CDR2 are LNHDA and SQIVND (reference sequence). The CDR3, as DNA: TGTGCCAGTCCCCGCCGAGCCTCTGGGGCCAACGTCCTGACTTTC. Protein product: CASPRRASGANVLTF.

This clone has just one count. This chain uses TRBV5-4 with TRBJ1-1; weak D call: TRBD1 (6 bases). Deletions cut 2 bases from V and 5 bases from J, with 16 bases between. There are 15 residues in the CDR3. From germline, CDR1 is SGHNT and CDR2 YYREEE (reference sequence). CDR3 sequence reads: CASSFGGRGPTEAFF. DNA for the CDR3: TGTGCCAGCAGCTTTGGGGGCAGGGGCCCTACTGAAGCTTTCTTT.

This clone has just one count. This chain links TRBV2 with TRBJ1-4; 10 nucleotides agree with TRBD1. V trimming: 6 bases; J trimming: 7 bases; junction bases outside the gene matches: 5. CDR1 and CDR2 from the germline V gene are SNHLY and FYNNEI. The CDR3 has 14 residues. Here the CDR3 DNA reads TGTGCCAGCAGCTGGGACAGGGGAGGTGAAAAACTGTTTTTT. Its translation is CASSWDRGGEKLFF.

V gene TRBV12-5 combines with J gene TRBJ2-7; TRBD2 matches 9 bases. V gave up 3 bases and J gave up 0 bases; unmatched junction bases: 21. Germline CDR1 and CDR2: LGHNT and FRNRAP. This CDR3 is 21 amino acids long. The CDR3 region has the DNA TGTGCTAGTGGTTTTAACAATACCCCGGGACTAGCAACTACAAGCTCCTACGAGCAGTACTTC. Its protein is CASGFNNTPGLATTSSYEQYF.

The J gene is TRBJ2-7, the V gene TRBV29-1; 8 bases are a match to TRBD2. The CDR3 contains 11 residues. The V gene end was trimmed by 7 bases and the J gene end by 9 bases; junction bases not matched to a gene: 8. Germline V CDR1 and CDR2: SQVTM, ANQGSEA. CDR3 in DNA: TGCAGCGCCGGGACTAGTGCGGCGCAGTACTTC. Amino acids: CSAGTSAAQYF.

The chain is built from TRBV19 and TRBJ2-3; D remains unclear. V was clipped by 7 bases and J by 4 bases, with 12 bases between them. The CDR3 spans 13 residues. The V gene's germline CDR1 is LNHDA and CDR2 SQIVND (reference sequence). The CDR3 bases are TGTGCCAGTAACCCGACTGCGTCAGATACGCAGTATTTT. This codes for CASNPTASDTQYF.

This chain links TRBV30 with TRBJ2-3, with 10 bases matching TRBD2. Germline V gene sequence: CDR1 GTSNPN, CDR2 SVGIG (reference sequence). This CDR3 contains 15 residues. V was pared by 3 bases and J by 5 bases, with 8 bases of the junction left unmatched. CDR3 residues: CAWRKREGRVDTQYF. The CDR3 DNA reads TGTGCCTGGAGGAAGCGGGAGGGCCGGGTAGATACGCAGTATTTT.

As regards this clone: At the DNA level, this CDR3 is encoded by other sequences in the same sample as well. The V call is TRBV18, the J call TRBJ2-3; no definite D call. Germline lookup yields CDR1 KGHSH and CDR2 LQKENI. The length of the CDR3 is 13 residues. V lost 6 bases and J 1 base, leaving 8 bases between the germline ends. CDR3 in amino acids: CASSLGGTDTQYF. As DNA, the CDR3 is TGTGCCAGCTCCCTAGGCGGCACAGATACGCAGTATTTT.

V is TRBV9 and J is TRBJ2-1; D uncertain. In germline, CDR1 is SGDLS, CDR2 YYNGEE. V was clipped by 0 bases and J by 6 bases, with 10 bases between them. The CDR3 loop spans 14 amino acids. The CDR3 DNA follows: TGTGCCAGCAGCGTAGGATCCACAGTCAATGAGCAGTTCTTC. Translating gives CASSVGSTVNEQFF.

The gene calls are TRBV7-9 and TRBJ2-3; D unresolved. CDR3 size: 16 residues. V was trimmed by 5 bases and J by 1 base, leaving 16 bases between them. Germline V lookup: CDR1 SEHNR, CDR2 FQNEAQ (reference sequence). CDR3 region: CASSPRRRGRTDTQYF. The CDR3 nucleotides read TGTGCCAGCAGCCCGAGACGCCGTGGGCGCACAGATACGCAGTATTTT.

The rearrangement links TRBV5-8 to TRBJ2-3; D remains unclear. Germline values: CDR1 SGHTS, CDR2 YDEGEE. The CDR3 length is 13 residues. Trimming removed 2 bases from V and 2 bases from J, with 6 bases in between. The CDR3 region has the DNA TGTGCCAGCAGCTTTACCTACACAGATACGCAGTATTTT. Protein product: CASSFTYTDTQYF.

The chain has TRBV5-1 and TRBJ1-1; D unclear. Germline CDR1 and CDR2: SGHRS and YFSETQ. The CDR3 length is 14 residues. The germline V and J ends were trimmed by 1 base and 1 base, with 8 bases remaining between them. The CDR3, as DNA: TGCGCCAGCAGCTTGAGCAGCCCGAACACTGAAGCTTTCTTT. This codes for CASSLSSPNTEAFF. Filled out from reference TRBV5-1 and TRBJ1-1, the complete variable domain reads KAGVTQTPRYLIKTRGQQVTLSCSPISGHRSVSWYQQTPGQGLQFLFEYFSETQRNKGNFPGRFSGRQFSNSRSEMNVSTLELGDSALYLCASSLSSPNTEAFFGQGTRLTVV.

V is TRBV11-2 and J is TRBJ2-1; D remains ambiguous. V was clipped by 3 bases and J by 4 bases, with 7 bases between them. Germline V gives CDR1 SGHAT, CDR2 FQNNGV. The length of the CDR3 is 13 residues. Here the CDR3 reads CASSLYAYNEQFF. Here the CDR3 DNA reads TGTGCCAGCAGCTTGTACGCGTACAATGAGCAGTTCTTC.

The CDR3 DNA reads TGCGCCAGCAGCCCGGGACTAGCGGGAGGGCGGCCCAATGAGCAGTTCTTC. Its protein product is CASSPGLAGGRPNEQFF. This rearrangement joins TRBV4-1 to TRBJ2-1; 16 bases are a match to TRBD2. The CDR3 totals 17 residues. CDR1 and CDR2 (germline): MGHRA, YSYEKL. V lost 4 bases, J lost 6 bases, and 6 bases stayed unmatched.

The rearrangement links TRBV14 to TRBJ2-3; 8 bases match TRBD1. The CDR3 loop spans 16 amino acids. In germline, CDR1 is SGHDN, CDR2 FVKESK. After removal of 3 bases from V and 2 bases from J, the junction contained 7 bases not matched to a gene. In nucleotides, the CDR3 is TGTGCCAGCAGCCACCGGACAGGGACCATCACAGATACGCAGTATTTT. This translates into CASSHRTGTITDTQYF.

This rearrangement joins TRBV7-9 to TRBJ1-1; weak D call: TRBD1 (5 bases). Between the trimmed V and J ends, which lost 2 bases and 2 bases, there was a span of 15 bases. The CDR3 spans 16 residues. Germline CDR1 SEHNR, CDR2 FQNEAQ (reference sequence). This CDR3 reads CASSLLGVADNTEAFF. The CDR3 DNA reads as TGTGCCAGCAGCTTATTGGGGGTCGCGGATAACACTGAAGCTTTCTTT.

This chain joins TRBV2 and TRBJ2-7; 10 nucleotides agree with TRBD2. CDR1 is SNHLY and CDR2 is FYNNEI in the germline V gene. V trimming: 5 bases; J trimming: 7 bases; junction bases outside the gene matches: 5. CDR3 length equals 13 residues. In DNA, the CDR3 is TGTGCCAGCAGTCTAGCGGGAGTACGGGAGCAGTACTTC. Translating it yields CASSLAGVREQYF.